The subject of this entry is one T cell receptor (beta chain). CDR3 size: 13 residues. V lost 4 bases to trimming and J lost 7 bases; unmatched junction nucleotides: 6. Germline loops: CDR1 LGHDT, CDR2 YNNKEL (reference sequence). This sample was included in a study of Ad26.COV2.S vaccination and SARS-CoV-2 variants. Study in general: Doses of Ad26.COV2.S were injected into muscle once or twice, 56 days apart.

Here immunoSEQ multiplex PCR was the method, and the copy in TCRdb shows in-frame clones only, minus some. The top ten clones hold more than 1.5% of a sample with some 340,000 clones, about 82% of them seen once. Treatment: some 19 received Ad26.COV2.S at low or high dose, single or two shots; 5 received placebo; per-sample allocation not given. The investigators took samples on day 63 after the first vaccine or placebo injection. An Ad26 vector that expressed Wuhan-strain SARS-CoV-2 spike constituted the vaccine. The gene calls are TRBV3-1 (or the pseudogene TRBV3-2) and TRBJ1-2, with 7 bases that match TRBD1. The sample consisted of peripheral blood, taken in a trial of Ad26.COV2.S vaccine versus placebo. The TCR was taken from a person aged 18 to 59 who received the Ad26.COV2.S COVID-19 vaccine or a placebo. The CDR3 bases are TGTGCCAGCAGCCCCACAGGGGCGGCTGGCTACACCTTC. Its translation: CASSPTGAAGYTF.